The present TCR beta chain was sequenced within a study of T cell repertoires in aging, cancer and after chemotherapy. Findings and limits, study-wide: In cancer patients, declining TCR diversity with age involved lost richness and lost evenness.

Amplification of TCR beta used genomic DNA extracted from peripheral blood. V lost 7 bases, J lost 7 bases, and 10 bases stayed unmatched. Germline V gene sequence: CDR1 MNHEY, CDR2 SMNVEV (reference sequence). The CDR3 has 15 residues. A note on this clonotype: Its target is not known.

A mixed TRB-A/B primer pool amplified rearranged TRB by multiplex touch-down PCR. TCRdb passed the multiplex PCR reads through MiXCR, listing each CDR3 protein once. The sample lists some 10,000 distinct CDR3 sequences, under 40% occurring once. Specimen: blood. The chain carries TRBV27 and TRBJ2-1; 10 positions match TRBD2. The TCR comes from a human donor in good health. The DNA for the CDR3 is TGTGCCAGCACCCTCCTAGCGGGAGCTAGGAATGAGCAGTTCTTC. As protein: CASTLLAGARNEQFF.